This entry lists 19 T cell receptor beta chains sequenced from one sample in a study of blood T cells in healthy people across ages. Sample-barcoded 5' priming and a J-beta primer mix drove a second PCR of about 7 to 12 cycles. In TCRdb, the 5' RACE reads were re-called with MiXCR into one record per CDR3 protein. The data show around 990,000 distinct CDR3 sequences, with approximately 25% seen just once and less than 0.75% held by the top ten. These records were also assigned to another study, of T cells of mothers and their children.

The sample comprised blood. These receptors were collected from a girl aged 2-15 years in good health.

This clonotype was detected a few times. The chain is built from TRBV24-1 and TRBJ1-5; D is ambiguous. The DNA end is more similar to TRBJ2-3, so the J call may be wrong. The CDR3 is 14 residues long. CDR1 KGHDR and CDR2 SFDVKD come from the germline V gene. Written as DNA, the CDR3 is TGTGCCACCAGTGATTTGTACTCAATCCAGCCCCAGTATTTT. It codes for CATSDLYSIQPQYF.

This clonotype was observed a few times. V is TRBV20-1 and J is TRBJ2-3; no clear D gene. Per the germline V gene, CDR1 is DFQATT and CDR2 is SNEGSKA (reference sequence). The V end was cut by 0 bases, the J end by 5 bases, with 12 bases between. The CDR3 length is 14 residues. The CDR3 bases are TGCAGTGCTAGAGATCTCAGTTATCTAGATACGCAGTATTTT. It yields the protein CSARDLSYLDTQYF.

The V and J genes are TRBV7-2 and TRBJ2-3, with D unclear. The germline gives CDR1 SGHTA, CDR2 FQGNSA. V dropped 5 bases and J dropped 4 bases, with 13 bases sitting between them. This CDR3 is built from 14 residues. CDR3 coding DNA: TGTGCCAGCAGCACTAAAGGTGGGCCAGATACGCAGTATTTT. It yields the protein CASSTKGGPDTQYF.

This clonotype was counted between two and nine times. The chain has TRBV10-3 and TRBJ1-4; TRBD1 is a possible D gene (6 bases). V lost 7 bases, J lost 6 bases, and 12 bases lay in between. In germline, CDR1 is ENHRY, CDR2 SYGVKD. The CDR3 is 13 amino acids. In DNA form, the CDR3 reads TGTGCCATCACGGCAGGGGCAGATGAAAAACTGTTTTTT. This codes for CAITAGADEKLFF.

V is TRBV20-1 and J is TRBJ2-1, with 8 bases aligning to TRBD1. The CDR3 has 14 amino acids. Germline assignment: CDR1 DFQATT and CDR2 SNEGSKA (reference sequence). The V and J ends lost 3 bases and 2 bases, in that order; junction bases with no gene match: 3. DNA for the CDR3: TGCAGTGCTAGGGACAGGGTGACCTACAATGAGCAGTTCTTC. This codes for CSARDRVTYNEQFF.

The CDR3 here is CASSQVTSGGYEQFF. CDR3 nucleotide sequence: TGTGCCAGCAGCCAAGTAACTAGCGGGGGCTATGAGCAGTTCTTC. This chain uses TRBV14 with TRBJ2-1; 11 nucleotides match TRBD2. Germline lookup yields CDR1 SGHDN and CDR2 FVKESK. V dropped 1 base and J dropped 8; count of bases not matched to a gene: 4. This CDR3 spans 15 amino acids.

This CDR3 is CASKLWGNQPQHF. The CDR3, as DNA: TGTGCCAGCAAGCTTTGGGGAAATCAGCCCCAGCATTTT. The rearrangement joins TRBV6-1 to TRBJ1-5, with D unresolved. The V gene's germline CDR1 is MNHNS and CDR2 SASEGT. Trimming left V 7 bases short and J 4 bases short, with 11 bases between. The CDR3 extends over 13 amino acids.

This clonotype was recorded a few times. The chain employs TRBV7-9 and TRBJ1-1; D is unclear. The CDR3 contains 12 residues. Trimming pared 3 bases from V and 6 bases from J, leaving 8 bases between. Germline V gene lookup returns CDR1 SEHNR and CDR2 FQNEAQ (reference sequence). For the CDR3, the DNA is TGTGCCAGCAGCTTGGGTATCCCTGAAGCTTTCTTT. Its translation is CASSLGIPEAFF.

The CDR3 DNA sequence: TGTGCCATCAGTGACCCGGGACACGGCTCCTACGAGCAGTACTTC. This translates into CAISDPGHGSYEQYF. The chain recombines TRBV10-3 with TRBJ2-7; weak D call: TRBD1 (6 bases). V shed 3 bases and J shed 0 bases, with 12 bases lying between them. Germline CDR1 and CDR2: ENHRY and SYGVKD. The CDR3 totals 15 residues.

V and J are TRBV20-1 and TRBJ1-3; D uncertain. This CDR3 is 12 amino acids long. The V gene lost 6 bases and the J gene lost 6 bases, with 12 bases spanning the gap. Germline values: CDR1 DFQATT, CDR2 SNEGSKA (reference sequence). CDR3 in DNA: TGCAGTGCAGCCCTCACGCTAAACACCATATATTTT. This codes for CSAALTLNTIYF.

The V and J genes are TRBV5-1 and TRBJ2-5; 8 nucleotides agree with TRBD2. With V trimmed by 4 bases and J by 4 bases, 9 bases remained unmatched. This CDR3 contains 15 residues. Germline CDR1 reads SGHRS; CDR2 reads YFSETQ. The chain's CDR3 is CASSVLGGARETQYF. Here the CDR3 DNA reads TGCGCCAGCAGCGTACTCGGGGGGGCTAGAGAGACCCAGTACTTC.

This clonotype was counted only a few times. The chain is built from TRBV29-1 and TRBJ2-5, with D possibly matching TRBD1 (6 bases). Germline lookup yields CDR1 SQVTM and CDR2 ANQGSEA. This CDR3 spans 13 amino acids. Trimming cost V 5 bases and J 1 base, with 11 bases left between them. CDR3: CSVQQTGQETQYF. The CDR3 coding sequence is TGCAGCGTTCAACAGACAGGCCAAGAGACCCAGTACTTC. Looking up the rest from reference TRBV29-1 and TRBJ2-5 gives the full variable domain: SAVISQKPSRDICQRGTSLTIQCQVDSQVTMMFWYRQQPGQSLTLIATANQGSEATYESGFVIDKFPISRPNLTFSTLTVSNMSPEDSSIYLCSVQQTGQETQYFGPGTRLLVL.

The sample holds a few counts of this clonotype. The chain joins TRBV5-1 to TRBJ2-3; D ambiguous. Per germline, CDR1 SGHRS and CDR2 YFSETQ. The CDR3 has 13 amino acids. The ends were cut back, 5 bases at V and 4 bases at J, with 11 bases in the middle. The CDR3 sequence: CASRRSSSDTQYF. The CDR3 bases are TGCGCCAGCAGGAGATCATCTTCAGATACGCAGTATTTT.

V gene TRBV11-3 combines with J gene TRBJ2-5, with 7 bases lining up with TRBD1. The end of the DNA fits TRBJ2-1 better, so the J call may be wrong. This CDR3 contains 12 residues. Germline CDR1 and CDR2: SGHNT and YENEEA. DNA of the CDR3: TGTGCCAGCACGACAGGGTTTAATGAGCAGTTCTTC. This translates into CASTTGFNEQFF.

This clonotype was observed a few times. The chain links TRBV29-1 to TRBJ1-4; TRBD1 matches at 7 bases. Germline V lookup: CDR1 SQVTM, CDR2 ANQGSEA. V dropped 6 bases and J dropped 7; count of bases not matched to a gene: 20. The CDR3 is 17 amino acids. The CDR3 DNA reads as TGCAGCGTCCGAGGGGGCGTTGAGGGAATGATTTCTGAAAAACTGTTTTTT. Its protein is CSVRGGVEGMISEKLFF.

The J gene is TRBJ2-3, the V gene TRBV4-3, with 7 positions matching TRBD1. Germline V gene data show CDR1 as LGHNA and CDR2 as YSLEER. The CDR3 runs to 13 residues. V lost 0 bases to trimming and J lost 11 bases; unmatched junction nucleotides: 5. The CDR3 DNA follows: TGCGCCAGCAGCCAAGATAGGGCAGGGGGGCAGTATTTT. Protein: CASSQDRAGGQYF.

The rearrangement links TRBV9 to TRBJ2-2; D call uncertain. The CDR3 runs to 12 residues. Germline-derived CDR1 and CDR2 are SGDLS and YYNGEE. Deletions cut 1 base from V and 8 bases from J, with 6 bases between. The CDR3 sequence is CASSVIPGELFF. The CDR3 nucleotides are TGTGCCAGCAGCGTAATTCCAGGGGAGCTGTTTTTT.

The rearrangement uses TRBV4-3 and TRBJ2-1, with 7 nucleotides matching TRBD2. The DNA end is a closer match to TRBJ2-5, so the J assignment may be wrong. The CDR3 has 17 residues. Germline CDR1 LGHNA, CDR2 YSLEER. The chain's CDR3 is CASSPRGSRGSQETQYF. The DNA for the CDR3 is TGCGCCAGCAGCCCACGAGGATCGCGGGGGTCCCAAGAGACCCAGTACTTC.

The chain is built from TRBV6-5 and TRBJ2-7; the D is unclear. Trimming took off 4 bases at V and 7 bases at J, with 11 bases between the two ends. Germline V lookup: CDR1 MNHEY, CDR2 SVGAGI. The CDR3 totals 12 residues. The CDR3 reads CASSSTLGEQYF. The CDR3 coding sequence is TGTGCCAGCAGTTCCACGTTGGGGGAGCAGTACTTC.